This TCR beta chain was profiled in a study of response to subunit inactivated influenza vaccine. General study findings and limits: The authors offered the suggestion that each seasonal influenza vaccination recruits few new T cells.

MiXCR, applied by TCRdb to the RT-PCR reads, yields one record per CDR3 protein. This table holds around 320,000 distinct CDR3 sequences, about 20% found once. This clonotype has more than one count but fewer than ten. The antigen is undetermined. This sample comprised PBMCs from blood, obtained 21 months after vaccination. The source of this sequence is a man between 50 and 70 years old who received an inactivated influenza vaccine.

CDR3 region: CASSLDGPDNSPLHF. The CDR3 region has the DNA TGTGCCAGCAGCTTAGATGGGCCCGATAATTCACCCCTCCACTTT. The chain combines TRBV7-8 with TRBJ1-6; D remains ambiguous. The length of the CDR3 is 15 residues. The V end was cut by 1 base, the J end by 5 bases, with 9 bases between. Looked up from germline, CDR1 is SGHVS and CDR2 is FQNEAQ.